What follows are 18 T cell receptor beta chains derived from one specimen sequenced in a study of T cells in localized non-small cell lung cancer. The data were produced by immunoSEQ multiplex PCR, yet TCRdb's version contains in-frame clones alone and is incomplete. Among tens of thousands of clones, 80% to 95% were seen once, and the ten largest hold 2% to 2.5%. Sequenced material: peripheral blood, taken before any cancer treatment. Every receptor here comes from a female donor of 60 years or more with stage I lung adenocarcinoma.

The chain joins TRBV5-4 to TRBJ2-7; the match to TRBD1 covers 10 bases. The germline CDR1 and CDR2 sequences are SGHNT and YYREEE (reference sequence). Unmatched junction bases numbered 4, after V lost 4 bases and J lost 3 bases. The CDR3 runs 14 residues. CDR3 protein: CASSPGDRGYEQYF. The CDR3 DNA reads as TGTGCCAGCAGCCCGGGGGACAGGGGCTACGAGCAGTACTTC.

The V and J genes are TRBV6-1 and TRBJ1-2; tentative D call: TRBD1 (5 bases). Germline V gene data show CDR1 as MNHNS and CDR2 as SASEGT. Deletions cut 5 bases from V and 5 bases from J, with 12 bases between. The CDR3 runs 13 residues. CDR3 loop: CASSTGLLYGYTF. Written as DNA, the CDR3 is TGTGCCAGCAGTACGGGACTGCTATATGGCTACACCTTC.

The chain combines TRBV5-6 with TRBJ2-7; no firm D call. The CDR3 is made up of 12 amino acids. V shed 2 bases and J shed 9 bases, with 12 bases lying between them. Germline assignment: CDR1 SGHDT and CDR2 YYEEEE. CDR3 region: CASSFSPSGQYF. In DNA form, the CDR3 reads TGTGCCAGCAGCTTTTCACCCTCGGGGCAGTACTTC. Full variable domain (outside the CDR3, taken from reference TRBV5-6 and TRBJ2-7): DAGVTQSPTHLIKTRGQQVTLRCSPKSGHDTVSWYQQALGQGPQFIFQYYEEEERQRGNFPDRFSGHQFPNYSSELNVNALLLGDSALYLCASSFSPSGQYFGPGTRLTVT.

The chain couples TRBV7-8 to TRBJ2-3, with TRBD2 as a possible D gene (6 bases). The CDR3 is made up of 17 amino acids. CDR1 and CDR2 (germline): SGHVS, FQNEAQ. Trimming took off 1 base at V and 1 base at J, with 15 bases between the two ends. This CDR3 reads CASSLGASALRTDTQYF. CDR3 in DNA: TGTGCCAGCAGCTTAGGCGCTAGCGCACTGCGCACAGATACGCAGTATTTT.

In its sample, this clone was seen a few times. This chain joins TRBV27 and TRBJ1-2, with D tentatively TRBD1 (6 bases). The ends were cut back, 8 bases at V and 7 bases at J, with 14 bases in the middle. This CDR3 is 12 amino acids long. Looked up from germline, CDR1 is MNHEY and CDR2 is SMNVEV (reference sequence). CDR3 coding DNA: TGTGCCAGCTCGGGGCAGGGGATTGGCTACACCTTC. It specifies CASSGQGIGYTF.

The rearrangement uses TRBV11-2 and TRBJ1-1, with TRBD1 matching 9 bases. Per the germline V gene, CDR1 is SGHAT and CDR2 is FQNNGV. CDR3 size: 13 residues. The junction had 3 bases not matched to a gene; V was cut back by 4 bases and J by 6 bases. CDR3 loop: CASSSWDRAEAFF. The CDR3 nucleotides are TGTGCCAGCAGCTCCTGGGACAGGGCTGAAGCTTTCTTT.

The chain joins TRBV7-2 to TRBJ2-5; 13 bases align to TRBD2. This CDR3 is built from 15 residues. J lost 3 bases, V lost 5 bases, and 3 bases had no gene match. Germline V CDR1 and CDR2: SGHTA, FQGNSA. The CDR3 spells CASSTGLAGEETQYF. The CDR3 bases are TGTGCCAGCAGCACAGGACTAGCGGGGGAAGAGACCCAGTACTTC. The entire variable domain, with the rest obtained from reference TRBV7-2 and TRBJ2-5, is as follows: GAGVSQSPSNKVTEKGKDVELRCDPISGHTALYWYRQSLGQGLEFLIYFQGNSAPDKSGLPSDRFSAERTGGSVSTLTIQRTQQEDSAVYLCASSTGLAGEETQYFGPGTRLLVL.

This rearrangement joins TRBV30 to TRBJ1-1; D uncertain. The CDR3 covers 13 residues. V lost 7 bases and J lost 1, with 13 bases in between. Germline V lookup: CDR1 GTSNPN, CDR2 SVGIG (reference sequence). The CDR3 DNA follows: TGTGCCTCGACGGGAACCCGGAACACTGAAGCTTTCTTT. Translating it yields CASTGTRNTEAFF.

V is TRBV7-6 and J is TRBJ1-5; 10 nucleotides align to TRBD1. CDR1 is SGHVS, CDR2 FNYEAQ, per germline. V shed 5 bases and J 6 bases; nucleotides not matched to a gene: 4. This CDR3 comprises 14 residues. The CDR3 here is CASSPGTGAQPQHF. The CDR3 DNA follows: TGTGCCAGCAGCCCCGGGACAGGGGCTCAGCCCCAGCATTTT.

This sequence joins TRBV7-9 and TRBJ1-2; D unclear. The CDR3 is 14 amino acids. Germline loops: CDR1 SEHNR, CDR2 FQNEAQ (reference sequence). The V end lost 1 base, the J end lost 4 bases, and 10 bases lay between the germline ends. In DNA form, the CDR3 reads TGTGCCAGCAGCTTAGGGGAGGTCGGCTATGGCTACACCTTC. It encodes CASSLGEVGYGYTF.

This chain uses TRBV6-5 with TRBJ1-2, with 7 bases fitting TRBD1. The CDR3 totals 15 residues. Germline CDR1 is MNHEY and CDR2 is SVGAGI. V shed 5 bases, J shed 4 bases, and the junction held 10 bases outside the gene matches. The CDR3 protein is CASSPKYRGTYGYTF. Written as DNA, the CDR3 is TGTGCCAGCAGTCCCAAATACAGGGGTACCTATGGCTACACCTTC.

The gene calls are TRBV5-1 and TRBJ2-5; unclear D gene. Deletions cut 0 bases from V and 0 bases from J, with 12 bases between. This CDR3 is 16 amino acids long. Per germline, CDR1 SGHRS and CDR2 YFSETQ. The CDR3 protein is CASSLEVRQYQETQYF. The CDR3, as DNA: TGCGCCAGCAGCTTGGAAGTCCGGCAGTACCAAGAGACCCAGTACTTC.

The CDR3, as DNA: TGTGCCTGGAAGGAACAGGCCTATGAAAAACTGTTTTTT. This sequence encodes CAWKEQAYEKLFF. The J gene is TRBJ1-4, the V gene TRBV30; D is perhaps TRBD1 (5 bases). This CDR3 contains 13 residues. Germline lookup yields CDR1 GTSNPN and CDR2 SVGIG (reference sequence). Deletions cut 4 bases from V and 6 bases from J, with 12 bases between.

This chain connects TRBV10-2 to TRBJ2-7; 9 bases fit TRBD1. The V segment lost 3 bases and the J segment 4 bases; nucleotides outside the gene matches: 10. Germline assignment: CDR1 WSHSY and CDR2 SAAADI. The CDR3 contains 16 residues. The CDR3 reads CASSDTGTGRPYEQYF. DNA for the CDR3: TGCGCCAGCAGTGACACCGGGACAGGGCGTCCGTACGAGCAGTACTTC.

The rearrangement links TRBV30 to TRBJ1-2; a possible D gene is TRBD1 (6 bases). Germline-derived CDR1 and CDR2 are GTSNPN and SVGIG (reference sequence). This CDR3 is 12 amino acids long. Trimming took off 3 bases at V and 2 bases at J, with 7 bases between the two ends. The CDR3, as DNA: TGTGCCTGGAGCACAGGGAACTATGGCTACACCTTC. Translated, it gives CAWSTGNYGYTF.

This sequence joins TRBV15 and TRBJ2-5; weak D call: TRBD2 (5 bases). This CDR3 spans 14 amino acids. Germline V gene data show CDR1 as LNHNV and CDR2 as YYDKDF (reference sequence). V was cut by 1 base and J by 5 bases, with 11 bases left in between. CDR3 bases: TGTGCCACCAGCAGAGGGGGAGTAGGCGAGACCCAGTACTTC. This codes for CATSRGGVGETQYF.

This chain uses TRBV5-4 with TRBJ1-2; the match to TRBD1 covers 9 bases. The CDR3 is 14 amino acids. V lost 4 bases, J lost 3 bases, and 4 bases stayed unmatched. CDR1 and CDR2 (germline): SGHNT, YYREEE (reference sequence). In DNA form, the CDR3 reads TGTGCCAGCAGCGTGGGACAGGGTGACTATGGCTACACCTTC. It specifies CASSVGQGDYGYTF.

J is TRBJ1-1 and V is TRBV29-1; D uncertain. This CDR3 is 10 amino acids long. Per the germline V gene, CDR1 is SQVTM and CDR2 is ANQGSEA. Trimming pared 4 bases from V and 7 bases from J, leaving 7 bases between. In nucleotides, the CDR3 is TGCAGCGTTGGAAAGCTTGAAGCTTTCTTT. It codes for CSVGKLEAFF.